The 28 T cell receptor beta chains below come from one sample, sequenced in a study of shared clonotypes between healthy human individuals. Generated by immunoSEQ multiplex PCR, the TCRdb table keeps only in-frame clones and is missing some. The repertoire has hundreds of thousands of clones, around 77% of them found once; the top ten carry 12%. Sequenced sample: PBMCs. The receptors were gathered from a woman aged 40 to 50 in good health. Some clones in this sample may be carry-over from other donors' samples.

This clone was detected a few times. V gene TRBV9 combines with J gene TRBJ1-1, with unresolved D. V was clipped by 0 bases and J by 1 base, with 7 bases between them. The CDR3 length is 14 residues. Germline V gene sequence: CDR1 SGDLS, CDR2 YYNGEE. CDR3 sequence reads: CASSVGSENTEAFF. The CDR3 DNA is TGTGCCAGCAGCGTAGGGTCAGAGAACACTGAAGCTTTCTTT.

The chain couples TRBV27 to TRBJ2-6; 9 positions agree with TRBD1. The length of the CDR3 is 17 residues. The germline V gene has CDR1 MNHEY and CDR2 SMNVEV (reference sequence). Germline trimming cut 4 bases from V and 2 bases from J; bases unmatched to any gene: 6. CDR3 nucleotide sequence: TGTGCCAGCAGTTGGGGACAGGGAGGGGCTGGGGCCAACGTCCTGACTTTC. Translated, it gives CASSWGQGGAGANVLTF.

This clone was seen more than once but under ten times. V and J are TRBV19 and TRBJ1-3, with 7 bases that match TRBD1. Germline V gene data show CDR1 as LNHDA and CDR2 as SQIVND (reference sequence). This CDR3 has 14 amino acids. The V and J ends lost 6 bases and 3 bases, in that order; junction bases with no gene match: 5. The CDR3 region has the DNA TGTGCCAGTAGCCAAGACAGGGTTGGAAACACCATATATTTT. It codes for CASSQDRVGNTIYF.

This clone was seen ten or more times. Other DNA sequences in the sample encode the same CDR3. The chain uses TRBV28 and TRBJ2-3; a weak D match, TRBD2 (5 bases). This CDR3 has 14 residues. The germline V gene encodes CDR1 MDHEN and CDR2 SYDVKM. V was shortened by 5 bases and J by 0 bases, with 9 bases between the two germline ends. The CDR3 region has the DNA TGTGCCAGCAGTGTGGGCGGGAGCACAGATACGCAGTATTTT. Translation: CASSVGGSTDTQYF.

V is TRBV7-8 and J is TRBJ2-7; unclear D gene. Germline V gene data show CDR1 as SGHVS and CDR2 as FQNEAQ. The CDR3 length is 17 residues. Trimming shortened V by 1 base and J by 2 bases, and 18 bases separated the two germline ends. The CDR3 protein is CASSLEVGLHVPYEQYF. CDR3 sequence (DNA): TGTGCCAGCAGCTTAGAGGTCGGTCTTCATGTCCCCTACGAGCAGTACTTC.

Concerning this clone itself: This same CDR3 is encoded by further DNA sequences in the sample. The CDR3 nucleotides are TGCGCCAGCAGTATAGCGGGGACCTACGAGCAGTACTTC. It specifies CASSIAGTYEQYF. V gene TRBV5-1 combines with J gene TRBJ2-7, with 8 bases matching TRBD2. The germline gives CDR1 SGHRS, CDR2 YFSETQ. V lost 5 bases to trimming and J lost 2 bases; unmatched junction nucleotides: 3. The CDR3 consists of 13 residues.

The V and J genes are TRBV2 and TRBJ1-5; D might be TRBD1 (5 bases). There are 13 residues in the CDR3. Per the germline V gene, CDR1 is SNHLY and CDR2 is FYNNEI. The ends were cut back, 7 bases at V and 4 bases at J, with 11 bases in the middle. The CDR3 is CASIGGSNQPQHF. The CDR3 nucleotides are TGTGCCAGCATTGGGGGTTCAAATCAGCCCCAGCATTTT.

This chain uses TRBV30 with TRBJ2-1; no clear D. Trimming took 0 bases from V and 4 from J, leaving 7 bases between them. The CDR3 is 13 residues long. Germline assignment: CDR1 GTSNPN and CDR2 SVGIG (reference sequence). In nucleotides, the CDR3 is TGTGCCTGGAGTGTAACCCAGTACAATGAGCAGTTCTTC. Its protein product is CAWSVTQYNEQFF.

V usage is TRBV7-9 and J usage is TRBJ1-4; D is undetermined. Germline V CDR1 and CDR2: SEHNR, FQNEAQ (reference sequence). With 5 bases removed from V and 4 bases from J, the gap between germline ends came to 20 bases. The CDR3 is 17 amino acids. The DNA of the CDR3 is TGTGCCAGCAGCACTACATATCAATCGAGGAGTAATGAAAAACTGTTTTTT. Translating gives CASSTTYQSRSNEKLFF.

The DNA for the CDR3 is TGTGCCAGTAGTCCCCGGGACTACAATCAGCCCCAGCATTTT. Its translation: CASSPRDYNQPQHF. The chain combines TRBV19 with TRBJ1-5; tentatively, D is TRBD1 (5 bases). Germline CDR1 is LNHDA and CDR2 is SQIVND (reference sequence). The CDR3 is 14 residues long. Trimming removed 5 bases at V and 3 bases at J, with 11 bases between.

The chain combines TRBV9 with TRBJ2-5; 8 bases fit TRBD1. J was trimmed by 1 base and V by 0 bases; bases with no gene match: 2. This CDR3 contains 15 residues. CDR1 and CDR2 (germline): SGDLS, YYNGEE. The CDR3 DNA reads as TGTGCCAGCAGCGTAGGGACAGGGCCCCAAGAGACCCAGTACTTC. Encoded protein: CASSVGTGPQETQYF.

CDR3 nucleotide sequence: TGCAGCGTTGTCGCTCAAGGGGGCAGTGAAGCTTTCTTT. This encodes CSVVAQGGSEAFF. The rearrangement joins TRBV29-1 to TRBJ1-1, with 7 bases aligning to TRBD1. CDR1 is SQVTM and CDR2 is ANQGSEA in the germline V gene. Trimming at V came to 4 bases and at J to 7 bases, leaving 9 bases not matched to a gene. CDR3 length: 13 amino acids.

V is TRBV6-1 and J is TRBJ1-4; 8 positions match TRBD1. Germline V gene lookup returns CDR1 MNHNS and CDR2 SASEGT. V shed 7 bases and J 5 bases; nucleotides not matched to a gene: 6. The CDR3 loop spans 14 amino acids. DNA for the CDR3: TGTGCCAGCAAGGTGGGACAGGAGAATGAAAAACTGTTTTTT. Amino acid sequence: CASKVGQENEKLFF.

The chain combines TRBV29-1 with TRBJ1-5; D gene uncertain. The ends were cut back, 4 bases at V and 5 bases at J, with 12 bases in the middle. The CDR3 sequence is 13 residues long. Per the germline V gene, CDR1 is SQVTM and CDR2 is ANQGSEA. CDR3 loop: CSVGGNSDQPQHF. The CDR3 DNA follows: TGCAGCGTTGGTGGTAATTCCGATCAGCCCCAGCATTTT.

Of note for this clone: It may be a read error: a sequence one base away is much more abundant. This specimen includes other DNA sequences encoding the same CDR3. The rearrangement uses TRBV4-2 and TRBJ1-4; no reliable D call. The J call could be wrong; TRBJ2-2 is a better fit for the DNA end. The CDR3 contains 12 residues. The germline CDR1 and CDR2 sequences are LGHNA and YNFKEQ. CDR3 DNA: TGTGCCAGCAGCGGTCCCCGTATGGAGCTGTTTTTT. This translates into CASSGPRMELFF.

This CDR3 reads CASSPYLEGEAYEQYF. In DNA form, the CDR3 reads TGTGCCAGCTCACCATATCTTGAGGGGGAGGCCTACGAGCAGTACTTC. V gene TRBV18 combines with J gene TRBJ2-7, with D perhaps matching TRBD1 or TRBD2 (6 bases each). Trimming shortened V by 2 bases and J by 2 bases, and 16 bases separated the two germline ends. The CDR3 has 16 amino acids. Germline-derived CDR1 and CDR2 are KGHSH and LQKENI.

The V and J genes are TRBV27 and TRBJ2-4, with D tentatively TRBD1 or TRBD2 (7 bases each). This CDR3 has 15 residues. Germline assignment: CDR1 MNHEY and CDR2 SMNVEV (reference sequence). Deletions cut 1 base from V and 9 bases from J, with 16 bases between. CDR3 coding DNA: TGTGCCAGCAGTTTATATGGCAGGGGGGGTGGCATTCAGTACTTC. Its protein is CASSLYGRGGGIQYF.

CDR3 DNA sequence: TGTGCCAGTAGCCCGAGCCGGGACAGGGATGGCGAAAAACTGTTTTTT. It yields the protein CASSPSRDRDGEKLFF. The rearrangement joins TRBV19 to TRBJ1-4; TRBD1 agrees at 9 bases. Germline V CDR1 and CDR2: LNHDA, SQIVND (reference sequence). The CDR3 totals 16 residues. After removal of 6 bases from V and 8 bases from J, the junction contained 13 bases not matched to a gene.

This chain links TRBV6-6 with TRBJ2-7; 9 positions agree with TRBD2. CDR3 length: 16 amino acids. With 6 bases clipped from V and 2 bases from J, the junction kept 11 bases outside the gene matches. CDR1 MNHNY and CDR2 SVGAGI come from the germline V gene (reference sequence). CDR3 bases: TGTGCCAGCAGCCCGGCCGGGACTAGCCTCCCCTACGAGCAGTACTTC. Translating gives CASSPAGTSLPYEQYF.

There are many counts of this clone. V gene TRBV9 combines with J gene TRBJ2-3, with D possibly being TRBD1 (5 bases). Trimming removed 3 bases from V and 6 bases from J, with 14 bases in between. The germline gives CDR1 SGDLS, CDR2 YYNGEE. The CDR3 runs 14 residues. CDR3 amino acids: CASSADNPGDTQYF. CDR3 sequence (DNA): TGTGCCAGCAGCGCGGACAACCCTGGGGATACGCAGTATTTT. Filled out from reference TRBV9 and TRBJ2-3, the complete variable domain reads DSGVTQTPKHLITATGQRVTLRCSPRSGDLSVYWYQQSLDQGLQFLIQYYNGEERAKGNILERFSAQQFPDLHSELNLSSLELGDSALYFCASSADNPGDTQYFGPGTRLTVL.

The chain uses TRBV9 and TRBJ2-7, with TRBD2 as a possible D gene (5 bases). The CDR3 covers 16 residues. V was shortened by 0 bases and J by 0 bases, with 13 bases between the two germline ends. CDR1 and CDR2 from the germline V gene are SGDLS and YYNGEE. The CDR3 DNA reads TGTGCCAGCAGCGTAGTTGTGGACTTTAGCTCCTACGAGCAGTACTTC. Its translation: CASSVVVDFSSYEQYF. Variable domain in full (rest from reference TRBV9 and TRBJ2-7): DSGVTQTPKHLITATGQRVTLRCSPRSGDLSVYWYQQSLDQGLQFLIQYYNGEERAKGNILERFSAQQFPDLHSELNLSSLELGDSALYFCASSVVVDFSSYEQYFGPGTRLTVT.

This sequence joins TRBV19 and TRBJ2-7; 7 bases are a match to TRBD1. V was pared by 8 bases and J by 5 bases, with 9 bases of the junction left unmatched. The CDR3 extends over 13 amino acids. Germline-derived CDR1 and CDR2 are LNHDA and SQIVND (reference sequence). Written as DNA, the CDR3 is TGTGCCAGTTCTCCCGGAACAGGGGACGAGCAGTACTTC. This codes for CASSPGTGDEQYF. Together with reference TRBV19 and TRBJ2-7, the CDR3 gives the full variable domain: DGGITQSPKYLFRKEGQNVTLSCEQNLNHDAMYWYRQDPGQGLRLIYYSQIVNDFQKGDIAEGYSVSREKKESFPLTVTSAQKNPTAFYLCASSPGTGDEQYFGPGTRLTVT.

CDR3 residues: CASSPIRGSSYNEQFF. The CDR3 DNA is TGTGCCAGCAGCCCCATCCGTGGGAGCTCCTACAATGAGCAGTTCTTC. The rearrangement links TRBV11-2 to TRBJ2-1, with D perhaps matching TRBD2 (5 bases). The V end was cut by 5 bases, the J end by 0 bases, with 14 bases between. This CDR3 is built from 16 residues. Germline V gives CDR1 SGHAT, CDR2 FQNNGV.

The chain carries TRBV19 and TRBJ2-7; tentatively, D is TRBD1 or TRBD2 (5 bases each). Deletions cut 5 bases from V and 2 bases from J, with 13 bases between. CDR3 length: 14 amino acids. CDR1 LNHDA and CDR2 SQIVND come from the germline V gene (reference sequence). The CDR3 is CASSLRDGPYEQYF. Written as DNA, the CDR3 is TGTGCCAGTAGTCTACGGGACGGGCCCTACGAGCAGTACTTC.

With respect to this clone: A read error is the likely source, as a far larger clone sits one nucleotide away. The gene calls are TRBV30 and TRBJ2-7; D is ambiguous. Germline-derived CDR1 and CDR2 are GTSNPN and SVGIG (reference sequence). This CDR3 spans 12 amino acids. Trimming took 1 base from V and 6 from J, leaving 10 bases between them. This CDR3 reads CAWSGSTPEQYF. The CDR3, as DNA: TGTGCCTGGAGTGGAAGTACCCCCGAGCAGTACTTC.

This clone has a handful of counts. This chain connects TRBV11-2 to TRBJ2-2, with 10 bases matching TRBD2. The CDR3 is made up of 16 amino acids. J was trimmed by 6 bases and V by 5 bases; bases with no gene match: 9. Per the germline V gene, CDR1 is SGHAT and CDR2 is FQNNGV. This CDR3 reads CASSLLLAGAPGELFF. CDR3 coding DNA: TGTGCCAGCAGCCTCCTTCTAGCGGGAGCCCCCGGGGAGCTGTTTTTT.

The CDR3 region is CASSQIPRTENTGELFF. The CDR3 DNA reads as TGTGCCAGCAGCCAGATCCCTCGGACGGAGAACACCGGGGAGCTGTTTTTT. The rearrangement uses TRBV14 and TRBJ2-2; no reliable D call. CDR1 and CDR2 (germline): SGHDN, FVKESK. The CDR3 length is 17 residues. The V end lost 3 bases, the J end lost 1 base, and 15 bases lay between the germline ends.

A word on this clone: A far larger clone is off by one base, so a read error is likely. The rearrangement uses TRBV4-2 and TRBJ1-1; 7 bases agree with TRBD1. The germline gives CDR1 LGHNA, CDR2 YNFKEQ. This CDR3 is 13 amino acids long. The V segment lost 6 bases and the J segment 0 bases; nucleotides outside the gene matches: 1. The CDR3 region has the DNA TGTGCCAGCAGGGGACAGCTGAACACTGAAGCTTTCTTT. Amino acids: CASRGQLNTEAFF.